This T cell receptor (beta chain) emerged from a study of OX40 agonist ivuxolimab in advanced cancers. In the study overall: Ivuxolimab doses were 0.01, 0.1, 0.3, 1.5, 3 or 10 mg/kg every 2 weeks. Under the entry rules, prior anti-PD-1, anti-PD-L1 or anti-CTLA-4 therapy was allowed, and approximately 40% had some. Findings and caveats of the study: More expanded clones were seen, on average, in CD8+ T cells than in CD4+.

Assay used: immunoSEQ multiplex PCR; TCRdb lists only in-frame clones, some missing. The sample consists of around 95,000 clones, approximately 90% of them appearing once. Germline V gene data show CDR1 as SGDLS and CDR2 as YYNGEE. The CDR3 is made up of 13 amino acids. V lost 4 bases, J lost 6 bases, and 4 bases stayed unmatched. On this clone itself: Its antigen is still unknown.

Sequenced here: CD4+ or CD8+ T cells sorted from blood, sampled in a trial of the OX40 agonist ivuxolimab. The chain carries TRBV9 and TRBJ2-3, with 8 bases that match TRBD1. This TCR was sampled from an adult with an advanced solid tumor such as melanoma, head and neck, liver or kidney cancer. CDR3 protein: CASSPRTGDTQYF. For the CDR3, the DNA is TGTGCCAGCAGCCCACGGACAGGGGATACGCAGTATTTT.